One sample yielded the 14 T cell receptor beta chains listed below, sequenced in a study of T cells in narcolepsy. The assay was immunoSEQ multiplex PCR, and TCRdb's table has in-frame clones only and misses some. The data hold some 25,000 clones, with over 75% observed a single time. Sequenced input: memory (CD45RA-) CD4+ T cells from blood. Source of these receptors: a human donor in good health.

The gene calls are TRBV10-3 and TRBJ1-1, with D possibly TRBD1 on 6 matching bases. The V end was cut by 3 bases, the J end by 0 bases, with 17 bases between. Germline-derived CDR1 and CDR2 are ENHRY and SYGVKD. CDR3 length: 17 residues. The CDR3 nucleotides read TGTGCCATCAGTGAAGTCCGGCAGGGGTTCATGAACACTGAAGCTTTCTTT. This gives the protein CAISEVRQGFMNTEAFF.

In its sample, this clone was seen once. The rearrangement joins TRBV28 to TRBJ2-3, with 11 bases identical to TRBD2. The germline CDR1 and CDR2 sequences are MDHEN and SYDVKM. Trimming took 6 bases from V and 3 from J; bases not matched to a gene: 5. CDR3 length equals 15 residues. The CDR3 sequence: CASRLAGERTDTQYF. The CDR3 bases are TGTGCCAGCAGACTAGCGGGAGAGAGGACAGATACGCAGTATTTT.

J is TRBJ2-7 and V is TRBV5-1, with 9 bases that match TRBD1. CDR3 size: 17 residues. V gave up 0 bases and J gave up 1 base; unmatched junction bases: 8. Germline V gene data show CDR1 as SGHRS and CDR2 as YFSETQ. CDR3 DNA: TGCGCCAGCAGCTTGGCCTGGTCGGACAGGGGTTCCTACGAGCAGTACTTC. Amino acids: CASSLAWSDRGSYEQYF.

This rearrangement joins TRBV9 to TRBJ2-5; no reliable D call. The V and J ends lost 0 bases and 2 bases respectively, with 2 bases between them. Germline CDR1 SGDLS, CDR2 YYNGEE. CDR3 length: 12 amino acids. The CDR3 here is CASSVAQETQYF. In nucleotides, the CDR3 is TGTGCCAGCAGCGTAGCTCAAGAGACCCAGTACTTC.

This clone was seen only once. The V and J genes are TRBV5-1 and TRBJ2-1, with a possible D match to TRBD2 (5 bases). The CDR3 has 12 amino acids. Trimming stripped 2 bases from V and 7 bases from J, with 7 bases between. Germline V gene lookup returns CDR1 SGHRS and CDR2 YFSETQ. CDR3 sequence: CASSFPGNEQFF. CDR3 bases: TGCGCCAGCAGCTTCCCGGGGAATGAGCAGTTCTTC.

This chain joins TRBV29-1 and TRBJ1-2, with no clear D. V was pared by 4 bases and J by 7 bases, with 19 bases between. CDR1 is SQVTM and CDR2 is ANQGSEA in the germline V gene. The CDR3 totals 14 residues. CDR3 coding DNA: TGCAGCGTTGGGGCGGACCTAACGGGTGCTGGCTACACCTTC. It translates to CSVGADLTGAGYTF.

The gene calls are TRBV7-2 and TRBJ2-7, with 8 bases lining up with TRBD2. Germline V gene lookup returns CDR1 SGHTA and CDR2 FQGNSA. The junction had 9 bases not matched to a gene; V was cut back by 5 bases and J by 3 bases. The CDR3 sequence is 15 residues long. This CDR3 is CASSPRGGGRYEQYF. Here the CDR3 DNA reads TGTGCCAGCAGCCCACGGGGGGGAGGTCGCTACGAGCAGTACTTC.

The gene calls are TRBV5-1 and TRBJ1-1; 7 bases align to TRBD1. The ends lost 2 bases at V and 0 bases at J; junction bases unmatched: 10. CDR3 length: 17 amino acids. Per the germline V gene, CDR1 is SGHRS and CDR2 is YFSETQ. CDR3 protein: CASSFSTGRVMNTEAFF. The CDR3 DNA reads TGCGCCAGCAGCTTTTCGACAGGGAGGGTAATGAACACTGAAGCTTTCTTT.

J is TRBJ1-1 and V is TRBV5-1; D perhaps matches TRBD1 (5 bases). The V end lost 4 bases, the J end lost 5 bases, and 15 bases lay between the germline ends. This CDR3 comprises 14 residues. Germline V gives CDR1 SGHRS, CDR2 YFSETQ. CDR3: CASSPGTEKTEAFF. The CDR3 nucleotides are TGCGCCAGCAGCCCTGGGACGGAAAAGACTGAAGCTTTCTTT.

The chain links TRBV11-3 to TRBJ2-7; tentative D call: TRBD1 (5 bases). Germline lookup yields CDR1 SGHNT and CDR2 YENEEA. V lost 4 bases, J lost 1 base, and 8 bases lay in between. The CDR3 has 13 residues. The CDR3 nucleotides read TGTGCCAGCAGCTCGACAGCGTCCTACGAGCAGTACTTC. Amino acid sequence: CASSSTASYEQYF.

This chain links TRBV7-9 with TRBJ2-1, with 14 bases that match TRBD2. Germline CDR1 reads SEHNR; CDR2 reads FQNEAQ (reference sequence). This CDR3 has 16 amino acids. Germline trimming cut 5 bases from V and 8 bases from J; bases unmatched to any gene: 8. CDR3 in amino acids: CASSQGLAGALDEQFF. Here the CDR3 DNA reads TGTGCCAGCAGCCAGGGACTAGCGGGAGCCCTTGATGAGCAGTTCTTC.

The CDR3 region has the DNA TGCGCCAGCAGTGAAGGGACAGGGCTGGTGGGCAATCAGCCCCAGCATTTT. Translation gives CASSEGTGLVGNQPQHF. The rearrangement uses TRBV10-2 and TRBJ1-5, with 9 bases matching TRBD1. Unmatched junction bases numbered 8, after V lost 3 bases and J lost 2 bases. The germline V gene encodes CDR1 WSHSY and CDR2 SAAADI. This CDR3 has 17 residues.

The CDR3, as DNA: TGTGCCAGTCAGAGGGATGGGGGAAATCAGCCCCAGCATTTT. This gives the protein CASQRDGGNQPQHF. The chain has TRBV4-2 and TRBJ1-5; TRBD1 might be the D (5 bases). The CDR3 is 14 amino acids. V dropped 9 bases and J dropped 4 bases, with 16 bases sitting between them. Looked up from germline, CDR1 is LGHNA and CDR2 is YNFKEQ.

The chain is built from TRBV6-1 and TRBJ2-3; tentatively, D is TRBD2 (5 bases). Trimming took off 0 bases at V and 2 bases at J, with 12 bases between the two ends. Germline-derived CDR1 and CDR2 are MNHNS and SASEGT. The CDR3 sequence is 16 residues long. The CDR3 region has the DNA TGTGCCAGCAGTGAAGCGGCCAGCGGTTACACAGATACGCAGTATTTT. Translating it yields CASSEAASGYTDTQYF.